This TCR beta chain was captured in a study of cytomegalovirus exposure and HLA in healthy donors. Background on the study: T cells numbering around 180 million yielded more than 100 million unique TCR beta sequences in an earlier analysis. Of several hundred genotyped donors, more than 70% clustered with self-reported Caucasian donors.

V was clipped by 2 bases and J by 1 base; unmatched bases: 10. CDR3 length: 17 amino acids. Germline CDR1 reads SGHRS; CDR2 reads YFSETQ. The PCR contained 60 Vbeta and 13 Jbeta primers. Only in-frame clones appear in the TCRdb table, and some are missing; sequencing was by immunoSEQ multiplex PCR. The sample includes 250,000 to 350,000 clones, roughly 90% seen only once; the top ten take 2% to 3%. This chain links TRBV5-1 with TRBJ2-7; TRBD2 matches at 9 bases. The TCR comes from a woman aged 18-29 years in good health and CMV-seronegative. Sequencing was performed on PBMCs. The CDR3 reads CASSFRAGGPQSYEQYF. CDR3 DNA: TGCGCCAGCAGCTTCCGGGCGGGGGGGCCCCAATCCTACGAGCAGTACTTC.